This is a list of T cell receptor beta chains from one sample in a study of tumor and adjacent non-tumor tissue in lung cancer. A single record per CDR3 protein comes from TCRdb applying MiXCR to the multiplex PCR reads. The data hold some 77,000 distinct CDR3 sequences, with around 65% observed a single time. The source material was lung tumor tissue. The origin of the receptors is a woman in her sixties or seventies with non-small cell lung cancer. Both conserved end residues are part of each CDR3.

TRBJ2-1 | TRBV29-1 | CSVESTIINEKFF
TRBJ2-1 | TRBV6-5 | CASSRGTSRAGNEQFF
TRBJ2-3 | TRBV6-6 | CASSWGTSTDTQYF
TRBJ2-1 | TRBV30 | CAWRPDRIYNEQFF
TRBJ2-5 | TRBV6-5 | CVSSSLTGGLWRETQYF
TRBJ1-6 | TRBV4-1 | CASSQEPTGAYNSPLHF
TRBJ1-4 | TRBV6-1 | CASRDRGCEKLFF
TRBJ1-2 | TRBV7-8 | CASSLGFLGNMYHGYTF
TRBJ1-4 | TRBV6-5 | CASIRTESSDKLLF
TRBJ2-7 | TRBV12-3/TRBV12-4 | CASSLSLAGVNVQYF
TRBJ2-3 | TRBV20-1 | CSARPTSGTDTQYF
TRBJ1-5 | TRBV6-1 | CAGSEAWREGNQPQHF
TRBJ2-1 | TRBV11-1 | CANSLLRTTPRF
TRBJ1-2 | TRBV28 | CASRVAGTDNYGYTF
TRBJ1-1 | TRBV6-5 | CASSYGSAELNTEAFF
TRBJ1-2 | TRBV11-1 | CASSRPGVGYGYTF
TRBJ2-7 | TRBV10-2 | CASTWGTSGTGEQYF
TRBJ1-1 | TRBV6-5 | CVSSNSIGLGASFF
TRBJ2-1 | TRBV29-1 | CSVTHGDMGLAGGEQFF
TRBJ2-7 | TRBV28 | CANSVPRGRALLTEQYF
TRBJ2-7 | TRBV4-1 | CASSQGDMEWDYEQYF
TRBJ2-2 | TRBV10-3 | CAISEEVSGNVVELFF
TRBJ2-1 | TRBV29-1 | CSAEVAGGGEQFF
TRBJ1-1 | TRBV28 | CASSRPGTVETEAFF
TRBJ2-3 | TRBV5-4 | CASSQGVRATDMQYF
TRBJ1-5 | TRBV28 | CASKVRVNSNQPQHF
TRBJ2-3 | TRBV29-1 | CRVGRGADTQYF
TRBJ2-7 | TRBV28 | CVSTNGLAGAYEQYF